This T cell receptor (beta chain) was sequenced for a study of shared clonotypes between healthy human individuals. Study context: Samples came from two female and three male donors aged 18 to 49.

Sequencing used immunoSEQ multiplex PCR; TCRdb keeps in-frame clones, though not all of them. Of over 1.4 million clones detected, roughly 96% appear once; the ten largest clones hold 1% to 1.5%. CDR1 and CDR2 from the germline V gene are SQVTM and ANQGSEA. The CDR3 loop spans 15 amino acids. V gave up 5 bases and J gave up 1 base, with 16 bases separating them. The chain is built from TRBV29-1 and TRBJ2-3; possibly TRBD1 for D (5 bases). This TCR was recovered from a man aged 25 to 45 in good health. The specimen sequenced was naive CD4+ T cells sorted from blood. Subset given: CD45RA+ positively selected. CDR3 bases: TGCAGCGTTTCGGTAGGGCAGGGCCGCACAGATACGCAGTATTTT. Encoded protein: CSVSVGQGRTDTQYF.